This T cell receptor (beta chain) was sequenced for a study of cytomegalovirus exposure and HLA in healthy donors. For the study at large: An early data release held around 80 million unique TCRs from HLA-typed donors.

A word on this clone: Its target is unknown.

Overall study results and limits: The study assumed roughly uniform donor sequencing depth for presence/absence analyses. A later analysis showed HLA-associated TCR beta chains outstripping equally common others in clonal expansion. It was likely that a cluster of highly shared sequence variants was a sequencing artifact.

The CDR3 has 15 residues. CDR1 SEHNR and CDR2 FQNEAQ come from the germline V gene (reference sequence). V was cut by 1 base and J by 4 bases, with 11 bases left in between. PCR involved 60 Vbeta and 13 Jbeta primers. The table came from immunoSEQ multiplex PCR; TCRdb's copy has only in-frame clones and leaves some out. The table has some 190,000 clones, approximately 9.5% seen once. The chain uses TRBV7-9 and TRBJ2-1; no clear D. The sample taken for sequencing was PBMCs. This TCR came from a woman in her thirties in good health and CMV-seropositive. CDR3: CASSLGSGVYNEQFF. The CDR3 DNA reads TGTGCCAGCAGCTTAGGGTCCGGTGTGTACAATGAGCAGTTCTTC. Complete variable domain (other parts from reference TRBV7-9 and TRBJ2-1): DTGVSQNPRHKITKRGQNVTFRCDPISEHNRLYWYRQTLGQGPEFLTYFQNEAQLEKSRLLSDRFSAERPKGSFSTLEIQRTEQGDSAMYLCASSLGSGVYNEQFFGPGTRLTVL.